A single T cell receptor beta chain is shown here with its context. TCRdb reanalyzed the 5' RACE reads, giving one entry per CDR3 protein sequence and no DNA. The sample totals 400,000 to 500,000 distinct CDR3 sequences. This sample stems from a study of monozygotic twins with inflammatory bowel disease. This CDR3 spans 14 amino acids. Germline lookup yields CDR1 KGHDR and CDR2 SFDVKD. The V call is TRBV24-1, the J call TRBJ2-2; lacking DNA, the TRBD2 call made by TCRdb goes unchecked. The material sequenced was blood. The clonotype was recovered from a human donor with ulcerative colitis or Crohn's disease, or a healthy co-twin of an affected twin (not recorded which). CDR3 residues: CATARETNTGELFF.